These 32 T cell receptor beta chains originate from one sample sequenced in a study of blood T cell repertoires in COVID-19. Using immunoSEQ multiplex PCR, the repertoire was profiled, and TCRdb retains in-frame clones only, with some absent. This sample carries roughly 100,000 clones, about 80% of them seen once, and the ten largest clones take approximately 3.3%. The specimen was peripheral blood. The receptors were gathered from an elderly woman with active or convalescent COVID-19.

The chain has TRBV28 and TRBJ2-5; 10 nucleotides align to TRBD1. Looked up from germline, CDR1 is MDHEN and CDR2 is SYDVKM. The CDR3 runs 13 residues. Trimming cost V 8 bases and J 6 bases; bases outside gene matches: 6. CDR3 nucleotide sequence: TGTGCCAGCCGGACAGGGGGGACGCAGACCCAGTACTTC. Protein sequence: CASRTGGTQTQYF.

The chain couples TRBV10-3 to TRBJ2-5; D not certain. CDR3 length equals 13 residues. Germline loops: CDR1 ENHRY, CDR2 SYGVKD. Trimming removed 6 bases at V and 1 base at J, with 9 bases between. DNA of the CDR3: TGTGCCATCAGCCTCAGCGTCCAAGAGACCCAGTACTTC. Translation: CAISLSVQETQYF.

The chain couples TRBV6-5 to TRBJ2-2, with D possibly being TRBD1 (6 bases). Looked up from germline, CDR1 is MNHEY and CDR2 is SVGAGI. V was cut by 6 bases and J by 5 bases, with 10 bases left in between. CDR3 size: 13 residues. The CDR3 region has the DNA TGTGCCAGCAGCCCCCAGGGGACCGGGGAGCTGTTTTTT. Amino acids: CASSPQGTGELFF.

The chain joins TRBV6-1 to TRBJ2-1; 14 bases match TRBD2. The CDR3 covers 17 residues. V shed 2 bases and J 9 bases; nucleotides not matched to a gene: 9. Germline V gives CDR1 MNHNS, CDR2 SASEGT. The CDR3 DNA reads as TGTGCCAGCAGTGAATCTGGGACTAGCGGGAGTAGGGGTGAGCAGTTCTTC. The encoded protein is CASSESGTSGSRGEQFF.

This clone was counted only a few times. The chain couples TRBV24-1 to TRBJ1-3; no firm D call. CDR1 KGHDR and CDR2 SFDVKD come from the germline V gene. V was clipped by 7 bases and J by 0 bases, with 6 bases between them. The CDR3 has 13 residues. The DNA for the CDR3 is TGTGCCACCAGCCACAACTCTGGAAACACCATATATTTT. This translates into CATSHNSGNTIYF.

There are a few counts of this clone. The chain carries TRBV7-3 and TRBJ2-5, with D possibly matching TRBD1 (6 bases). The CDR3 is 12 residues long. From germline, CDR1 is SGHTA and CDR2 FQGTGA. V was trimmed by 5 bases and J by 5 bases, leaving 9 bases between them. CDR3 bases: TGTGCCAGCAGCCTCGACAGGGAGACCCAGTACTTC. It codes for CASSLDRETQYF.

The chain recombines TRBV7-8 with TRBJ2-7; D perhaps matches TRBD2 (6 bases). Per the germline V gene, CDR1 is SGHVS and CDR2 is FQNEAQ. The CDR3 extends over 15 amino acids. The V end lost 0 bases, the J end lost 5 bases, and 14 bases lay between the germline ends. The CDR3 reads CASSLAHGSQHEQYF. In DNA, the CDR3 is TGTGCCAGCAGCTTAGCTCACGGGAGTCAACACGAGCAGTACTTC.

The chain carries TRBV12-3 or TRBV12-4 and TRBJ1-2; D unclear. The CDR3 extends over 13 amino acids. V was shortened by 3 bases and J by 4 bases, with 9 bases between the two germline ends. CDR3 DNA: TGTGCCAGCAGTTTTGGTAGCGGCTATGGCTACACCTTC. Translating gives CASSFGSGYGYTF.

This chain links TRBV19 with TRBJ2-3, with 12 positions matching TRBD2. Per the germline V gene, CDR1 is LNHDA and CDR2 is SQIVND (reference sequence). This CDR3 is 15 amino acids long. Trimming removed 5 bases from V and 2 bases from J; junction bases left unmatched: 2. DNA of the CDR3: TGTGCCAGTAGTTCTAGCGGGGGGGACACAGATACGCAGTATTTT. It is translated as CASSSSGGDTDTQYF. The full variable domain, rest sourced from reference TRBV19 and TRBJ2-3, is DGGITQSPKYLFRKEGQNVTLSCEQNLNHDAMYWYRQDPGQGLRLIYYSQIVNDFQKGDIAEGYSVSREKKESFPLTVTSAQKNPTAFYLCASSSSGGDTDTQYFGPGTRLTVL.

The chain couples TRBV6-5 to TRBJ2-3, with 7 bases aligning to TRBD1. Germline V gives CDR1 MNHEY, CDR2 SVGAGI. The CDR3 covers 13 residues. V lost 6 bases to trimming and J lost 6 bases; unmatched junction nucleotides: 6. Written as DNA, the CDR3 is TGTGCCAGCAGATTACAGGGGTGGGATACGCAGTATTTT. Amino acids: CASRLQGWDTQYF.

This chain joins TRBV18 and TRBJ2-2, with TRBD1 as a possible D gene (6 bases). CDR1 is KGHSH and CDR2 is LQKENI in the germline V gene. The CDR3 totals 16 residues. V dropped 2 bases and J dropped 2 bases, with 12 bases sitting between them. The CDR3 is CASSPVRTENTGELFF. CDR3 nucleotides: TGTGCCAGCTCACCAGTAAGGACAGAAAACACCGGGGAGCTGTTTTTT. The full variable domain, rest sourced from reference TRBV18 and TRBJ2-2, is NAGVMQNPRHLVRRRGQEARLRCSPMKGHSHVYWYRQLPEEGLKFMVYLQKENIIDESGMPKERFSAEFPKEGPSILRIQQVVRGDSAAYFCASSPVRTENTGELFFGEGSRLTVL.

This clone was counted a few times. CDR3 sequence (DNA): TGTGCCAGCAGCCATGGGGGGGGCAATCAGCCCCAGCATTTT. As protein: CASSHGGGNQPQHF. The chain links TRBV3-1 (or the pseudogene TRBV3-2) to TRBJ1-5, with D perhaps TRBD1 (5 bases). V lost 3 bases and J 2 bases, leaving 8 bases between the germline ends. The CDR3 is 14 amino acids. Germline-derived CDR1 and CDR2 are LGHDT and YNNKEL (reference sequence).

The rearrangement links TRBV7-2 to TRBJ1-1; TRBD1 is a possible D gene (6 bases). Trimming shortened V by 4 bases and J by 9 bases, and 9 bases separated the two germline ends. In germline, CDR1 is SGHTA, CDR2 FQGNSA. The CDR3 is made up of 11 amino acids. The CDR3 loop reads CASSYGTQAFF. The DNA of the CDR3 is TGTGCCAGCAGCTACGGGACACAAGCTTTCTTT.

The chain links TRBV28 to TRBJ1-1; perhaps TRBD1 as D (6 bases). Per germline, CDR1 MDHEN and CDR2 SYDVKM. V dropped 6 bases and J dropped 0 bases, with 14 bases sitting between them. The CDR3 is made up of 15 amino acids. The CDR3 DNA follows: TGTGCCAGCAGGCACCTCAGGGGCCTGAACACTGAAGCTTTCTTT. Its protein is CASRHLRGLNTEAFF.

The J gene is TRBJ1-5, the V gene TRBV19; D possibly corresponds to TRBD1 (6 bases). Per germline, CDR1 LNHDA and CDR2 SQIVND (reference sequence). Trimming cost V 5 bases and J 1 base, with 18 bases left between them. The CDR3 is made up of 17 amino acids. The CDR3 loop reads CASSPTGTPGSNQPQHF. CDR3 DNA sequence: TGTGCCAGTAGTCCGACAGGCACCCCTGGGAGCAATCAGCCCCAGCATTTT.

V is TRBV27 and J is TRBJ2-7, with TRBD1 matching 8 bases. With V trimmed by 5 bases and J by 3 bases, 6 bases remained unmatched. Germline lookup yields CDR1 MNHEY and CDR2 SMNVEV (reference sequence). The CDR3 runs to 14 residues. In DNA form, the CDR3 reads TGTGCCAGCAGTCGACAGGGGACCTACTACGAGCAGTACTTC. The encoded protein is CASSRQGTYYEQYF.

A word on this clone: A junction boundary mismatches the germline segment, possibly from a read error. This chain links TRBV19 with TRBJ2-5; TRBD1 matches at 8 bases. This CDR3 has 16 amino acids. CDR1 LNHDA and CDR2 SQIVND come from the germline V gene (reference sequence). The CDR3 DNA follows: TGTGCCACTAGTAGGATCACAGGGGGTTTGGAAGAGACCCAGTACTTC. It codes for CATSRITGGLEETQYF.

This chain links TRBV24-1 with TRBJ1-2; D is unresolved. CDR1 is KGHDR, CDR2 SFDVKD, per germline. Between the trimmed V and J ends, which lost 5 bases and 8 bases, there was a span of 17 bases. The CDR3 has 14 amino acids. CDR3 in DNA: TGTGCCACCAGTGGGGAGGGAAGATCTCGCGGCTACACCTTC. Amino acid sequence: CATSGEGRSRGYTF.

This clone was counted between two and nine times. The gene calls are TRBV5-1 and TRBJ2-1, with 8 bases lining up with TRBD2. In germline, CDR1 is SGHRS, CDR2 YFSETQ. The CDR3 contains 16 residues. The V gene end was trimmed by 4 bases and the J gene end by 3 bases; junction bases not matched to a gene: 9. CDR3 loop: CASSVLAGGIYNEQFF. CDR3 DNA: TGCGCCAGCAGCGTTTTGGCGGGGGGTATCTACAATGAGCAGTTCTTC.

The genes are TRBV5-1 and TRBJ1-2; 7 nucleotides match TRBD1. Germline values: CDR1 SGHRS, CDR2 YFSETQ. The length of the CDR3 is 12 residues. Trimming cost V 4 bases and J 8 bases; bases outside gene matches: 5. CDR3 sequence (DNA): TGCGCCAGCAGCGGGACAGTGGGCGGCTACACCTTC. Translating gives CASSGTVGGYTF. The full variable domain, completed using reference TRBV5-1 and TRBJ1-2, is KAGVTQTPRYLIKTRGQQVTLSCSPISGHRSVSWYQQTPGQGLQFLFEYFSETQRNKGNFPGRFSGRQFSNSRSEMNVSTLELGDSALYLCASSGTVGGYTFGSGTRLTVV.

The chain is built from TRBV28 and TRBJ1-2; no clear D gene. V lost 6 bases, J lost 6 bases, and 20 bases lay in between. CDR1 MDHEN and CDR2 SYDVKM come from the germline V gene. The CDR3 loop spans 15 amino acids. CDR3 sequence (DNA): TGTGCCAGCAGGCCCCCCGAGCGTGAGGGAAATGGCTACACCTTC. Encoded protein: CASRPPEREGNGYTF.

With respect to this clone: With a much larger clone just one base away, this may be a read error. This chain joins TRBV5-6 and TRBJ2-6, with D possibly TRBD2 on 5 matching bases. The germline V and J ends were trimmed by 5 bases and 0 bases, with 6 bases remaining between them. CDR3 size: 14 residues. The germline CDR1 and CDR2 sequences are SGHDT and YYEEEE. CDR3 amino acids: CASRRGSGANVLTF. CDR3 sequence (DNA): TGTGCCAGCAGACGGGGCTCTGGGGCCAACGTCCTGACTTTC.

The J gene is TRBJ2-1, the V gene TRBV11-3; D might be TRBD2 (7 bases). The CDR3 is 12 residues long. V lost 6 bases and J 10 bases, leaving 13 bases between the germline ends. Germline V CDR1 and CDR2: SGHNT, YENEEA. The CDR3 DNA reads TGTGCCAGCAGAAGGGGGGGGGACGAGCAGTTCTTC. As protein: CASRRGGDEQFF.

This clone was recorded only once. J is TRBJ2-5 and V is TRBV21-1; TRBD2 is the table's D call and was not checked against the DNA. TRBV21-1 is a recognized pseudogene. The CDR3 has 17 residues. The CDR3 region is CASSKAVLAGGQETQYF. CDR3 nucleotides: TGTGCCAGCAGCAAAGCGGTGCTAGCGGGAGGCCAAGAGACCCAGTACTTC.

The V call is TRBV30, the J call TRBJ2-2, with 11 bases lining up with TRBD2. The ends lost 2 bases at V and 6 bases at J; junction bases unmatched: 2. The CDR3 runs 14 residues. Germline CDR1 and CDR2: GTSNPN and SVGIG (reference sequence). CDR3 amino acids: CAWSSGLAAGELFF. The CDR3 nucleotides are TGTGCCTGGAGTTCGGGACTAGCGGCCGGGGAGCTGTTTTTT.

The chain is built from TRBV2 and TRBJ2-1; D gene unclear. Trimming removed 3 bases at V and 2 bases at J, with 8 bases between. Germline values: CDR1 SNHLY, CDR2 FYNNEI. The CDR3 has 14 residues. DNA of the CDR3: TGTGCCAGCAGTGAGTTGGGCACCTACAATGAGCAGTTCTTC. The encoded protein is CASSELGTYNEQFF.

The chain carries TRBV7-2 and TRBJ1-4, with TRBD1 matching over 8 bases. The CDR3 covers 17 residues. V gave up 2 bases and J gave up 8 bases; unmatched junction bases: 13. Germline V gene data show CDR1 as SGHTA and CDR2 as FQGNSA. The CDR3 DNA sequence: TGTGCCAGCAGCTTATGGGTCGGGACAGGACAAGGAGAAAAACTGTTTTTT. Amino acid sequence: CASSLWVGTGQGEKLFF. The full variable domain, its missing parts supplied by reference TRBV7-2 and TRBJ1-4, is GAGVSQSPSNKVTEKGKDVELRCDPISGHTALYWYRQSLGQGLEFLIYFQGNSAPDKSGLPSDRFSAERTGGSVSTLTIQRTQQEDSAVYLCASSLWVGTGQGEKLFFGSGTQLSVL.

This clone was seen a few times. V usage is TRBV3-1 (or the pseudogene TRBV3-2) and J usage is TRBJ1-2; TRBD1 aligns across 9 bases. The J segment lost 5 bases and the V segment lost 2 bases, leaving 3 bases of the junction unmatched. CDR1 and CDR2 from the germline V gene are LGHDT and YNNKEL (reference sequence). This CDR3 region has 14 residues. The CDR3 loop reads CASSQWDREYGYTF. The CDR3 DNA reads TGTGCCAGCAGCCAATGGGACAGGGAATATGGCTACACCTTC.

The J gene is TRBJ1-5, the V gene TRBV2; TRBD1 is a possible D gene (5 bases). V lost 5 bases and J 2 bases, leaving 13 bases between the germline ends. CDR1 SNHLY and CDR2 FYNNEI come from the germline V gene. CDR3 length equals 15 residues. CDR3 loop: CASSPQGVGNQPQHF. The CDR3 nucleotides read TGTGCCAGCAGTCCCCAGGGTGTCGGCAATCAGCCCCAGCATTTT.

A single count supports this clone. The CDR3 DNA follows: TGTGCCAGCAGTCTGGGCATATTTAACACCGGGGAGCTGTTTTTT. This translates into CASSLGIFNTGELFF. The gene calls are TRBV28 and TRBJ2-2, with no clear D. The CDR3 is 15 residues long. V lost 5 bases and J 2 bases, leaving 12 bases between the germline ends. The germline gives CDR1 MDHEN, CDR2 SYDVKM.

Only a few counts were recorded for this clone. The rearrangement links TRBV10-3 to TRBJ1-2; 10 bases line up with TRBD1. The germline V gene encodes CDR1 ENHRY and CDR2 SYGVKD. The CDR3 covers 12 residues. Germline trimming cut 8 bases from V and 4 bases from J; bases unmatched to any gene: 1. The DNA for the CDR3 is TGTGCCATCCGGGACAGGGGCTATGGCTACACCTTC. This sequence encodes CAIRDRGYGYTF.

The chain combines TRBV19 with TRBJ1-6; 8 nucleotides agree with TRBD1. This CDR3 has 15 amino acids. Per the germline V gene, CDR1 is LNHDA and CDR2 is SQIVND (reference sequence). Trimming at V came to 6 bases and at J to 7 bases, leaving 8 bases not matched to a gene. The CDR3 spells CASRPGGTGNSPLHF. As DNA, the CDR3 is TGTGCCAGTAGACCAGGGGGCACGGGGAATTCACCCCTCCACTTT.